The following is a TCR beta chain sequence with its context. Its antigen is currently unknown. A second PCR, run for about 6 to 11 cycles, used a sample-barcoded 5' primer plus a J-beta primer mix. TCRdb reanalysed the 5' RACE reads using MiXCR and keeps one entry per CDR3 protein. This table holds 700,000 to 850,000 distinct CDR3 sequences, around 34% found once. CDR1 is SGHRS, CDR2 YFSETQ, per germline. The CDR3 is made up of 14 amino acids. The sample originates from a study of blood T cells in healthy people across ages. Study observations and caveats: The recorded TCR beta diversity per million T cells decreased in a roughly linear manner with age.

Donors were systemically healthy Caucasian individuals from Russia aged 6 to 90 years. V gene TRBV5-1 combines with J gene TRBJ2-5, with TRBD1 identical over 10 bases. The last part of the DNA fits TRBJ2-7 better; the J call may be wrong. This sequence originates from a man younger than 30 in good health. Sample: blood. The CDR3 reads CASSTRQGAVEQYF. In nucleotides, the CDR3 is TGCGCCAGCAGCACCAGACAGGGGGCGGTCGAGCAGTACTTC.